This TCR beta chain comes out of a study of technical replicates of blood from several donors. Method: immunoSEQ multiplex PCR; TCRdb's copy keeps in-frame clones and lacks some. The data contain roughly 72,000 clones, 90% to 95% of them singletons. The sequence was obtained from a human donor in good health. Material: T cells isolated from PBMCs.

In DNA, the CDR3 is TGTGCCAGCAGTTACGGGTCTAGCGGGAGTTTCTACGAGCAGTACTTC. This encodes CASSYGSSGSFYEQYF. The chain has TRBV6-5 and TRBJ2-7; 10 nucleotides align to TRBD2. The germline gives CDR1 MNHEY, CDR2 SVGAGI. The CDR3 is 16 amino acids. V trimming: 2 bases; J trimming: 3 bases; junction bases outside the gene matches: 7.